These 9 T cell receptor beta chains share one sample of origin, sequenced in a study of post-analysis software for immune sequencing data. For these receptors, no antigen is known. Unique-molecular-identifier-tagged TCR beta cDNA libraries were used. MiXCR, run by TCRdb on the PCR reads, gives a single entry per CDR3 protein. The table lists hundreds of thousands of distinct CDR3 sequences, roughly 38% of them singletons. Findings and limits, study-wide: A few TRBV segments, TRBV5-6, TRBV5-1 and TRBV20-1 among them, were found more frequent in patients than controls.

The sample was blood. The origin of the receptors is a girl aged 2 to 10 with multiple sclerosis.

This clonotype has more than one count but fewer than ten. J is TRBJ1-2 and V is TRBV6-5; 8 nucleotides align to TRBD1. CDR1 and CDR2 from the germline V gene are MNHEY and SVGAGI. V lost 4 bases, J lost 2 bases, and 3 bases stayed unmatched. This CDR3 comprises 14 residues. The CDR3 loop reads CASSFYRGNYGYTF. The CDR3 nucleotides are TGTGCCAGCAGTTTTTACAGGGGGAACTATGGCTACACCTTC.

The V call is TRBV13, the J call TRBJ2-5; the D gene is possibly TRBD2 (5 bases). The germline V and J ends were trimmed by 1 base and 4 bases, with 7 bases remaining between them. The CDR3 has 13 residues. CDR1 is PRHDT, CDR2 FYEKMQ, per germline (reference sequence). CDR3 sequence reads: CASSLAEGETQYF. CDR3 nucleotides: TGTGCCAGCAGCTTAGCAGAGGGAGAGACCCAGTACTTC.

The CDR3 sequence is CASSTGTLRFLTNEKLFF. The CDR3, as DNA: TGTGCCAGCAGCACCGGGACCTTACGTTTTTTAACTAATGAAAAACTGTTTTTT. The chain recombines TRBV28 with TRBJ1-4; D might be TRBD1 (5 bases). CDR1 and CDR2 (germline): MDHEN, SYDVKM. The CDR3 has 18 residues. V was shortened by 6 bases and J by 1 base, with 21 bases between the two germline ends.

There are a few counts of this clonotype. The chain employs TRBV5-1 and TRBJ2-5; D possibly matches TRBD1 or TRBD2 (5 bases each). The V end lost 4 bases, the J end lost 3 bases, and 10 bases lay between the germline ends. This CDR3 region has 13 residues. Germline lookup yields CDR1 SGHRS and CDR2 YFSETQ. The CDR3 reads CASSTQGEETQYF. DNA of the CDR3: TGCGCCAGCAGCACCCAGGGAGAAGAGACCCAGTACTTC.

This clonotype was detected only a few times. The chain couples TRBV12-3 or TRBV12-4 to TRBJ2-5, with D hard to call. Trimming took 1 base from V and 1 from J, leaving 7 bases between them. The CDR3 contains 14 residues. The CDR3 coding sequence is TGTGCCAGCAGTTTAGGGCCTGCCCAAGAGACCCAGTACTTC. The encoded protein is CASSLGPAQETQYF.

This chain uses TRBV27 with TRBJ2-1; the D gene is possibly TRBD1 (5 bases). V gave up 6 bases and J gave up 10 bases, with 16 bases separating them. Germline lookup yields CDR1 MNHEY and CDR2 SMNVEV (reference sequence). The CDR3 loop spans 13 amino acids. Here the CDR3 reads CASRGLTTYEQFF. The CDR3 coding sequence is TGTGCCAGCAGGGGGCTCACTACCTACGAGCAGTTCTTC.

This clonotype appeared a few times. The rearrangement uses TRBV6-5 and TRBJ1-2; D gene uncertain. Germline CDR1 reads MNHEY; CDR2 reads SVGAGI. The length of the CDR3 is 14 residues. V dropped 5 bases and J dropped 0 bases, with 10 bases sitting between them. CDR3 coding DNA: TGTGCCAGCAGTGCAGAAACCCCTAACTATGGCTACACCTTC. Translating gives CASSAETPNYGYTF.

A word on this clonotype: One end of the junction varies from germline; a read error may be responsible. The rearrangement links TRBV12-5 to TRBJ2-1; TRBD2 is a possible D gene (6 bases). Germline CDR1 and CDR2: LGHNT and FRNRAP. This CDR3 contains 13 residues. The CDR3: CASGYRGGDEQLF. CDR3 DNA sequence: TGTGCTAGTGGTTATCGGGGCGGGGATGAGCAGCTCTTC. The whole variable domain, filled in from reference TRBV12-5 and TRBJ2-1, reads DARVTQTPRHKVTEMGQEVTMRCQPILGHNTVFWYRQTMMQGLELLAYFRNRAPLDDSGMPKDRFSAEMPDATLATLKIQPSEPRDSAVYFCASGYRGGDEQLFGPGTRLTVL.

This rearrangement joins TRBV18 to TRBJ2-5, with D perhaps TRBD1 (6 bases). Germline V gene lookup returns CDR1 KGHSH and CDR2 LQKENI. The CDR3 is 16 residues long. The V gene lost 4 bases and the J gene lost 3 bases, with 18 bases spanning the gap. The CDR3 loop is CASSQGPYREEETQYF. CDR3 in DNA: TGTGCCAGCTCACAGGGGCCTTACAGGGAAGAAGAGACCCAGTACTTC.